The 20 T cell receptor beta chains below were found in one sample sequenced in a study of blood T cell repertoires in COVID-19. The table came from immunoSEQ multiplex PCR; TCRdb's copy has only in-frame clones and leaves some out. In the table there are fewer than 80,000 clones, 75% to 90% of which are singletons. Sequenced input: peripheral blood. These receptors came from a man older than 75 with COVID-19, enrolled during active disease.

Only a few counts were recorded for this clone. The chain combines TRBV5-4 with TRBJ1-6; D is undetermined. The V gene's germline CDR1 is SGHNT and CDR2 YYREEE (reference sequence). The germline V and J ends were trimmed by 0 bases and 8 bases, with 15 bases remaining between them. This CDR3 has 16 residues. The CDR3 region has the DNA TGTGCCAGCAGCTTGGTGGGTGGGCGGGGAGATTCACCCCTCCACTTT. Protein: CASSLVGGRGDSPLHF.

The chain recombines TRBV5-1 with TRBJ2-5; weak D call: TRBD1 (5 bases). The V gene lost 0 bases and the J gene lost 5 bases, with 14 bases spanning the gap. CDR3 length equals 15 residues. CDR1 and CDR2 from the germline V gene are SGHRS and YFSETQ. CDR3: CASSLERSGRETQYF. As DNA, the CDR3 is TGCGCCAGCAGCTTGGAGCGTTCAGGGCGGGAGACCCAGTACTTC.

The chain joins TRBV7-2 to TRBJ2-3, with 10 nucleotides matching TRBD2. Germline lookup yields CDR1 SGHTA and CDR2 FQGNSA. There are 16 residues in the CDR3. V lost 6 bases, J lost 0 bases, and 6 bases stayed unmatched. Here the CDR3 reads CASSRLAGPSTDTQYF. The CDR3 bases are TGTGCCAGCAGTCGACTAGCGGGTCCTAGCACAGATACGCAGTATTTT.

This clone was detected only once. The chain is built from TRBV7-3 and TRBJ2-2, with a possible D match to TRBD1 (6 bases). Germline V lookup: CDR1 SGHTA, CDR2 FQGTGA. The V gene lost 3 bases and the J gene lost 2 bases, with 10 bases spanning the gap. This CDR3 is built from 15 residues. The CDR3 spells CASSFRGLNTGELFF. In DNA, the CDR3 is TGTGCCAGCAGCTTCAGGGGCCTAAACACCGGGGAGCTGTTTTTT. The complete variable domain, with remaining parts taken from reference TRBV7-3 and TRBJ2-2, reads GAGVSQTPSNKVTEKGKYVELRCDPISGHTALYWYRQSLGQGPEFLIYFQGTGAADDSGLPNDRFFAVRPEGSVSTLKIQRTERGDSAVYLCASSFRGLNTGELFFGEGSRLTVL.

This chain uses TRBV6-5 with TRBJ2-1; maybe TRBD1 (6 bases). The CDR3 spans 13 residues. The V gene's germline CDR1 is MNHEY and CDR2 SVGAGI. Trimming took 5 bases from V and 10 from J, leaving 15 bases between them. CDR3 in amino acids: CASSRTGPWEQFF. The CDR3 DNA is TGTGCCAGCAGTCGTACAGGGCCTTGGGAGCAGTTCTTC.

The chain carries TRBV5-1 and TRBJ1-4, with TRBD1 matching 7 bases. V lost 5 bases and J lost 5; bases outside the gene matches: 9. CDR1 is SGHRS and CDR2 is YFSETQ in the germline V gene. This CDR3 has 15 residues. CDR3 in DNA: TGCGCCAGCAGACCCTCCGGGACAGTAAATGAAAAACTGTTTTTT. Protein product: CASRPSGTVNEKLFF.

A few counts support this clone. The rearrangement joins TRBV28 to TRBJ1-2; D remains ambiguous. The CDR3 covers 13 residues. The germline CDR1 and CDR2 sequences are MDHEN and SYDVKM. V gave up 2 bases and J gave up 4 bases, with 8 bases separating them. In DNA form, the CDR3 reads TGTGCCAGCAGTTTACCCGGAGGCTATGGCTACACCTTC. It codes for CASSLPGGYGYTF.

The chain links TRBV4-3 to TRBJ1-4, with TRBD1 identical over 8 bases. J lost 7 bases, V lost 1 base, and 11 bases had no gene match. The CDR3 runs to 17 residues. Germline assignment: CDR1 LGHNA and CDR2 YSLEER. Written as DNA, the CDR3 is TGCGCCAGCAGCCAAGGGATACCCGGGACAGGTAGTGAAAAACTGTTTTTT. It specifies CASSQGIPGTGSEKLFF.

DNA for the CDR3: TGCGCCAGCAGCTTTGGGTCAGCGACTACCCAAGAGACCCAGTACTTC. Residues: CASSFGSATTQETQYF. V is TRBV5-1 and J is TRBJ2-5, with D perhaps TRBD2 (5 bases). The CDR3 spans 16 residues. In germline, CDR1 is SGHRS, CDR2 YFSETQ. Trimming took off 2 bases at V and 1 base at J, with 15 bases between the two ends.

The gene calls are TRBV11-3 and TRBJ2-3, with TRBD2 identical over 7 bases. The junction had 8 bases not matched to a gene; V was cut back by 6 bases and J by 8 bases. The CDR3 loop spans 13 amino acids. The germline CDR1 and CDR2 sequences are SGHNT and YENEEA. The CDR3 coding sequence is TGTGCCAGCAGGAGTAGCGGGTTGGGTACGCAGTATTTT. Its translation is CASRSSGLGTQYF.

This rearrangement joins TRBV3-1 (or the pseudogene TRBV3-2) to TRBJ1-4; TRBD1 might be the D (5 bases). The germline CDR1 and CDR2 sequences are LGHDT and YNNKEL (reference sequence). The length of the CDR3 is 13 residues. The germline V and J ends were trimmed by 6 bases and 5 bases, with 10 bases remaining between them. The CDR3: CASSEQENEKLFF. CDR3 bases: TGTGCCAGCAGTGAACAGGAGAATGAAAAACTGTTTTTT.

J is TRBJ1-4 and V is TRBV6-5, with D perhaps matching TRBD1 (5 bases). V lost 5 bases to trimming and J lost 4 bases, with 8 bases between them. This CDR3 region has 13 residues. CDR1 MNHEY and CDR2 SVGAGI come from the germline V gene. The CDR3 region is CASSPDSNEKLFF. The CDR3 DNA sequence: TGTGCCAGCAGTCCTGACAGTAATGAAAAACTGTTTTTT.

The chain links TRBV7-9 to TRBJ2-3; no firm D call. V was cut by 7 bases and J by 2 bases, with 7 bases left in between. Germline values: CDR1 SEHNR, CDR2 FQNEAQ (reference sequence). The CDR3 length is 12 residues. The CDR3 DNA reads TGTGCCAGCACACAGATCACAGATACGCAGTATTTT. Amino acid sequence: CASTQITDTQYF.

V usage is TRBV12-5 and J usage is TRBJ2-5; 10 bases agree with TRBD2. The germline CDR1 and CDR2 sequences are LGHNT and FRNRAP. This CDR3 is built from 16 residues. With V trimmed by 5 bases and J by 1 base, 7 bases remained unmatched. CDR3 protein: CASGGGRTSGQETQYF. The CDR3 DNA sequence: TGTGCTAGTGGTGGGGGGCGGACTAGCGGCCAAGAGACCCAGTACTTC.

V usage is TRBV10-3 and J usage is TRBJ1-1; possible D gene TRBD1, 5 bases. This CDR3 comprises 15 residues. Trimming pared 8 bases from V and 3 bases from J, leaving 19 bases between. Germline CDR1 and CDR2: ENHRY and SYGVKD. The CDR3 sequence is CAIHGGGTQDTEAFF. The CDR3, as DNA: TGTGCCATCCATGGGGGGGGAACCCAGGACACTGAAGCTTTCTTT.

This clone has just one count. This rearrangement joins TRBV5-1 to TRBJ2-3; the match to TRBD2 covers 11 bases. CDR3 length equals 15 residues. Unmatched junction bases numbered 2, after V lost 1 base and J lost 4 bases. The germline V gene encodes CDR1 SGHRS and CDR2 YFSETQ. In DNA, the CDR3 is TGCGCCAGCAGCTTGACTAGCGGGGGATCAGATACGCAGTATTTT. This translates into CASSLTSGGSDTQYF.

As to this clone: One end of the junction does not line up with germline, which may come from a read error. The CDR3 here is CASSEPGQATPF. Written as DNA, the CDR3 is TGTGCCAGCAGTGAACCGGGACAGGCAACCCCCTTC. The V gene is TRBV6-1, the J gene TRBJ2-7; TRBD1 matches at 8 bases. In germline, CDR1 is MNHNS, CDR2 SASEGT. CDR3 length: 12 amino acids.

This clone was seen more than once but under ten times. The chain recombines TRBV10-2 with TRBJ2-5, with D possibly being TRBD1 (6 bases). Trimming removed 3 bases from V and 4 bases from J, with 9 bases in between. This CDR3 has 13 amino acids. The germline gives CDR1 WSHSY, CDR2 SAAADI. The CDR3 DNA is TGCGCCAGCAGTGAACAGGGAGTAGAGACCCAGTACTTC. Amino acid sequence: CASSEQGVETQYF.

The J gene is TRBJ1-2, the V gene TRBV5-1; 8 bases map to TRBD1. Unmatched junction bases numbered 9, after V lost 3 bases and J lost 8 bases. Per the germline V gene, CDR1 is SGHRS and CDR2 is YFSETQ. The CDR3 consists of 14 residues. This chain's CDR3 is CASSSGTGETGYTF. As DNA, the CDR3 is TGCGCCAGCAGCTCCGGGACAGGAGAGACCGGCTACACCTTC.

The chain employs TRBV7-9 and TRBJ1-1; D is undetermined. Per germline, CDR1 SEHNR and CDR2 FQNEAQ (reference sequence). The V and J ends lost 1 base and 6 bases respectively, with 15 bases between them. The CDR3 runs to 15 residues. In DNA form, the CDR3 reads TGTGCCAGCAGCTTAGGGAGGGCGGGGTTCGCTGAAGCTTTCTTT. This encodes CASSLGRAGFAEAFF.